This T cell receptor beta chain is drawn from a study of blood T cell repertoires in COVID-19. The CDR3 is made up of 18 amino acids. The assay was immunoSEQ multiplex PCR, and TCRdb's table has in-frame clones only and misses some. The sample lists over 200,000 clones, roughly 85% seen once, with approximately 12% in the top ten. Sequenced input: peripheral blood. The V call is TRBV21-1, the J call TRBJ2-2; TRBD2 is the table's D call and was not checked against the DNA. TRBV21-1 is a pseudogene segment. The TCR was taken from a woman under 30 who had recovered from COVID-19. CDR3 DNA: TGTGCCAGCCAAAATAGATATAGCGGGAGTTACAACACCGGGGAGCTGTTTTTT. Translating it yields CASQNRYSGSYNTGELFF.